The 26 T cell receptor beta chains given below trace back to one sample, sequenced in a study of T cell repertoires in cytomegalovirus infection. Each CDR3 protein is one row after TCRdb ran MiXCR on the reads. Here the sample spans roughly 200,000 distinct CDR3 sequences, around 35% being singletons. The antigens for these receptors are not known. The sample here was CD8+ T cells from cultured PBMCs, taken from culture after CMV antigen stimulation. These receptors were taken from a human donor in good health (CMV status not recorded). Some clones in this sample may be carry-over from other donors' samples.

The gene calls are TRBV7-8 and TRBJ2-1, with 8 bases lining up with TRBD2. The CDR3 loop spans 16 amino acids. The J segment lost 4 bases and the V segment lost 0 bases, leaving 5 bases of the junction unmatched. CDR1 SGHVS and CDR2 FQNEAQ come from the germline V gene. CDR3 DNA sequence: TGTGCCAGCAGCTTAGCTGAGCGGGAGTATTACAATGAGCAGTTCTTC. Protein sequence: CASSLAEREYYNEQFF.

The CDR3 nucleotides read TGCGCCAGCAGCCAAGAGGGGGGACAGGGTGATCAGCCCCAGCATTTT. Translation: CASSQEGGQGDQPQHF. The gene calls are TRBV4-1 and TRBJ1-5, with 9 bases fitting TRBD1. CDR1 and CDR2 (germline): MGHRA, YSYEKL. The CDR3 extends over 16 amino acids. Germline trimming cut 0 bases from V and 5 bases from J; bases unmatched to any gene: 5.

The sample holds a few counts of this clonotype. The chain has TRBV6-1 and TRBJ2-7; D might be TRBD1 (6 bases). This CDR3 has 14 residues. Germline assignment: CDR1 MNHNS and CDR2 SASEGT. V was cut by 6 bases and J by 3 bases, with 15 bases left in between. DNA for the CDR3: TGTGCCAGCAGCACAACACAGGGAGACTACGAGCAGTACTTC. It codes for CASSTTQGDYEQYF.

The chain joins TRBV27 to TRBJ2-1, with D possibly TRBD2 on 6 matching bases. Germline assignment: CDR1 MNHEY and CDR2 SMNVEV (reference sequence). The CDR3 covers 15 residues. Trimming shortened V by 0 bases and J by 2 bases, and 8 bases separated the two germline ends. CDR3 loop: CASSLSAGPYNEQFF. CDR3 nucleotide sequence: TGTGCCAGCAGTTTATCGGCGGGACCCTACAATGAGCAGTTCTTC.

Only a few counts were recorded for this clonotype. V is TRBV29-1 and J is TRBJ1-1; TRBD1 matches 7 bases. This CDR3 comprises 13 residues. The germline V gene encodes CDR1 SQVTM and CDR2 ANQGSEA. V gave up 4 bases and J gave up 5 bases; unmatched junction bases: 7. CDR3 residues: CSVAPGGRTEAFF. The CDR3 DNA reads TGCAGCGTTGCTCCAGGGGGAAGGACTGAAGCTTTCTTT.

This clonotype was recorded a few times. This sequence joins TRBV7-3 and TRBJ1-4, with 7 bases matching TRBD1. Per the germline V gene, CDR1 is SGHTA and CDR2 is FQGTGA. V trimming: 0 bases; J trimming: 5 bases; junction bases outside the gene matches: 3. The CDR3 spans 15 residues. The CDR3 reads CASSLTPTGNEKLFF. For the CDR3, the DNA is TGTGCCAGCAGCTTAACGCCGACAGGGAATGAAAAACTGTTTTTT.

The rearrangement joins TRBV4-1 to TRBJ1-2, with D possibly being TRBD1 (5 bases). Trimming took 1 base from V and 0 from J, leaving 18 bases between them. Germline CDR1 is MGHRA and CDR2 is YSYEKL. The CDR3 has 18 residues. The CDR3 here is CASSQGGGRVKTNYGYTF. The DNA of the CDR3 is TGCGCCAGCAGCCAAGGGGGCGGCAGGGTAAAAACTAACTATGGCTACACCTTC.

The chain links TRBV28 to TRBJ1-2; D is unclear. Germline V gives CDR1 MDHEN, CDR2 SYDVKM. V gave up 2 bases and J gave up 6 bases, with 7 bases separating them. The length of the CDR3 is 12 residues. CDR3 protein: CASSLIRDGYTF. The CDR3 DNA reads TGTGCCAGCAGTTTAATCAGAGATGGCTACACCTTC.

In its sample, this clonotype was seen a few times. V is TRBV12-3 or TRBV12-4 and J is TRBJ1-1; D is uncertain. The CDR3 is 13 amino acids. Trimming took 4 bases from V and 4 from J, leaving 10 bases between them. The CDR3 spells CASSSADGTEAFF. The DNA of the CDR3 is TGTGCCAGCAGTTCAGCGGACGGCACTGAAGCTTTCTTT.

The chain links TRBV4-2 to TRBJ2-5; D possibly uses TRBD1 or TRBD2 (6 bases each). The CDR3 spans 16 residues. Trimming shortened V by 3 bases and J by 2 bases, and 16 bases separated the two germline ends. The germline V gene encodes CDR1 LGHNA and CDR2 YNFKEQ. The CDR3 reads CASSQAGPQGQETQYF. CDR3 coding DNA: TGTGCCAGCAGCCAGGCGGGACCGCAGGGGCAAGAGACCCAGTACTTC.

This clonotype occurred a few times. The chain has TRBV4-2 and TRBJ1-5; no definite D call. Germline V gene lookup returns CDR1 LGHNA and CDR2 YNFKEQ. The V gene lost 4 bases and the J gene lost 1 base, with 20 bases spanning the gap. CDR3 length: 18 residues. The CDR3 here is CASSLKAYSSRSNQPQHF. CDR3 sequence (DNA): TGTGCCAGCAGCCTTAAGGCTTACAGCTCGAGAAGCAATCAGCCCCAGCATTTT.

The rearrangement uses TRBV12-3 or TRBV12-4 and TRBJ2-6; D unclear. Trimming left V 8 bases short and J 4 bases short, with 9 bases between. This CDR3 spans 13 amino acids. CDR3 residues: CASRTTGANVLTF. CDR3 coding DNA: TGTGCCAGCCGTACAACCGGGGCCAACGTCCTGACTTTC.

V and J are TRBV4-2 and TRBJ2-3, with TRBD2 identical over 7 bases. Trimming removed 3 bases from V and 3 bases from J; junction bases left unmatched: 15. The CDR3 sequence is 18 residues long. Looked up from germline, CDR1 is LGHNA and CDR2 is YNFKEQ. This CDR3 reads CASSQEPKGSGQTDTQYF. DNA of the CDR3: TGTGCCAGCAGCCAGGAACCCAAGGGTAGCGGGCAAACAGATACGCAGTATTTT.

The V and J genes are TRBV27 and TRBJ1-5; 7 nucleotides align to TRBD1. Germline CDR1 and CDR2: MNHEY and SMNVEV (reference sequence). This CDR3 spans 15 amino acids. With V trimmed by 5 bases and J by 2 bases, 6 bases remained unmatched. CDR3 sequence reads: CASSETGYGNQPQHF. The CDR3 nucleotides read TGTGCCAGCAGTGAGACAGGGTATGGCAATCAGCCCCAGCATTTT.

This clonotype has just a few counts. V usage is TRBV7-3 and J usage is TRBJ1-2; D not resolved. Trimming stripped 6 bases from V and 4 bases from J, with 27 bases between. CDR1 and CDR2 (germline): SGHTA, FQGTGA. The CDR3 totals 18 residues. The chain's CDR3 is CASSPNLPSPERSYGYTF. CDR3 nucleotide sequence: TGTGCCAGCAGTCCAAATCTCCCCTCCCCGGAACGAAGCTATGGCTACACCTTC.

The chain has TRBV7-6 and TRBJ2-1; 10 nucleotides align to TRBD1. V shed 5 bases, J shed 7 bases, and the junction held 11 bases outside the gene matches. The CDR3 contains 16 residues. CDR1 is SGHVS and CDR2 is FNYEAQ in the germline V gene. The CDR3: CASSDPGQGVLNEQFF. The CDR3, as DNA: TGTGCCAGCAGCGACCCCGGACAGGGGGTTTTAAATGAGCAGTTCTTC. Supplemented by reference TRBV7-6 and TRBJ2-1, the full variable domain reads GAGVSQSPRYKVTKRGQDVALRCDPISGHVSLYWYRQALGQGPEFLTYFNYEAQQDKSGLPNDRFSAERPEGSISTLTIQRTEQRDSAMYRCASSDPGQGVLNEQFFGPGTRLTVL.

This clonotype has just a few counts. The V call is TRBV10-3, the J call TRBJ2-2, with TRBD1 matching 7 bases. This CDR3 is built from 15 residues. Germline lookup yields CDR1 ENHRY and CDR2 SYGVKD. After removal of 7 bases from V and 1 base from J, the junction contained 6 bases not matched to a gene. The CDR3 loop reads CAIMGQLENTGELFF. The CDR3 DNA sequence: TGTGCCATCATGGGACAGCTAGAGAACACCGGGGAGCTGTTTTTT.

This clonotype was observed a handful of times. This chain joins TRBV20-1 and TRBJ1-6, with 7 bases matching TRBD1. The V gene's germline CDR1 is DFQATT and CDR2 SNEGSKA (reference sequence). Trimming cost V 1 base and J 6 bases; bases outside gene matches: 9. The CDR3 consists of 16 residues. The CDR3 is CSARGRPGGLNSPLHF. CDR3 coding DNA: TGCAGTGCTAGAGGCCGGCCAGGGGGGCTTAATTCACCCCTCCACTTT.

This clonotype was seen more than once but under ten times. V and J are TRBV10-3 and TRBJ1-1, with D tentatively TRBD1 (5 bases). Germline CDR1 is ENHRY and CDR2 is SYGVKD. Trimming removed 10 bases from V and 1 base from J, with 13 bases in between. This CDR3 region has 13 residues. The chain's CDR3 is CATRADRNTEAFF. CDR3 sequence (DNA): TGTGCCACCCGAGCCGACAGGAACACTGAAGCTTTCTTT.

This clonotype has just a few counts. The genes are TRBV29-1 and TRBJ2-7; unclear D gene. The length of the CDR3 is 16 residues. The V gene lost 0 bases and the J gene lost 0 bases, with 15 bases spanning the gap. Per germline, CDR1 SQVTM and CDR2 ANQGSEA. CDR3 protein: CSVEDPEGGSSYEQYF. The CDR3 region has the DNA TGCAGCGTTGAAGATCCGGAAGGCGGATCCTCCTACGAGCAGTACTTC.

This clonotype was counted a single time. J is TRBJ2-7 and V is TRBV6-5; no firm D call. Germline V gives CDR1 MNHEY, CDR2 SVGAGI. The CDR3 spans 12 residues. V was shortened by 2 bases and J by 5 bases, with 7 bases between the two germline ends. The CDR3 DNA reads as TGTGCCAGCAGTTACCGGCCCCACGAGCAGTACTTC. Protein product: CASSYRPHEQYF.

Note on this clonotype: The germline gene is not matched at one end of the junction; a read error may be the cause. The chain has TRBV5-3 and TRBJ2-1; 11 bases align to TRBD2. TRBV5-3 is an ORF; its function is uncertain. The CDR3 is made up of 16 amino acids. This CDR3 reads CASSLGLAETYNEQFF. DNA for the CDR3: TGTGCCAGCAGCTTGGGACTAGCGGAAACCTACAATGAGCAGTTCTTC.

The chain couples TRBV7-6 to TRBJ1-2; the D gene is possibly TRBD1 (5 bases). Germline CDR1 and CDR2: SGHVS and FNYEAQ. The germline V and J ends were trimmed by 0 bases and 1 base, with 12 bases remaining between them. The CDR3 totals 16 residues. CDR3 loop: CASSLAGNRLNYGYTF. CDR3 coding DNA: TGTGCCAGCAGCTTAGCGGGCAACAGGCTTAACTATGGCTACACCTTC.

The chain carries TRBV11-2 and TRBJ2-5; 8 bases line up with TRBD2. Germline CDR1 and CDR2: SGHAT and FQNNGV. This CDR3 comprises 16 residues. Trimming took 4 bases from V and 3 from J; bases not matched to a gene: 10. The CDR3 sequence: CASSSLAGWSKETQYF. The CDR3 region has the DNA TGTGCCAGCAGCTCCTTAGCGGGATGGAGTAAAGAGACCCAGTACTTC.

This chain joins TRBV5-4 and TRBJ1-3; 10 bases line up with TRBD1. V shed 4 bases and J 0 bases; nucleotides not matched to a gene: 7. The CDR3 is 17 amino acids. Germline CDR1 and CDR2: SGHNT and YYREEE (reference sequence). The CDR3 DNA reads TGTGCCAGCAGCGCCGGGACAGGGGCAATCTCTGGAAACACCATATATTTT. Translation gives CASSAGTGAISGNTIYF.

The chain is built from TRBV7-8 and TRBJ1-5; possibly TRBD1 for D (5 bases). The CDR3 sequence is 17 residues long. The V end was cut by 5 bases, the J end by 1 base, with 18 bases between. Germline lookup yields CDR1 SGHVS and CDR2 FQNEAQ. The CDR3 spells CASSPGNWGMSNQPQHF. Here the CDR3 DNA reads TGTGCCAGCAGCCCGGGGAACTGGGGCATGAGCAATCAGCCCCAGCATTTT.